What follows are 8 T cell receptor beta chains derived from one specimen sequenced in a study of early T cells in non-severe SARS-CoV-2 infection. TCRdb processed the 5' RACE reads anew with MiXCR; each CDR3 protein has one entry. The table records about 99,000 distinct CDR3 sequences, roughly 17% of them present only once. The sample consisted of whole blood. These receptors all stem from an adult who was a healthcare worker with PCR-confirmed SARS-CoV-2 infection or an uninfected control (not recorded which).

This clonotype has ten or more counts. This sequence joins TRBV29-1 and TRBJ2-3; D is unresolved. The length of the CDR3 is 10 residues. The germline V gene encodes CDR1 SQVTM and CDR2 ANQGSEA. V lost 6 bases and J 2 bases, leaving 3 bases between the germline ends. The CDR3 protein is CSVTTDTQYF. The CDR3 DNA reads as TGCAGCGTGACCACAGATACGCAGTATTTT.

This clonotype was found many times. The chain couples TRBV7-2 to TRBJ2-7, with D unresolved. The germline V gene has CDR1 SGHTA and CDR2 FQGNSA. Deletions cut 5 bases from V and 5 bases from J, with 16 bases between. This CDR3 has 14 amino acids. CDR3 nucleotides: TGTGCCAGCAGCCAGTCGTCTAGTATTCACGAGCAGTACTTC. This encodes CASSQSSSIHEQYF. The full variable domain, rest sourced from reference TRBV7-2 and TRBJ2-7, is GAGVSQSPSNKVTEKGKDVELRCDPISGHTALYWYRQSLGQGLEFLIYFQGNSAPDKSGLPSDRFSAERTGGSVSTLTIQRTQQEDSAVYLCASSQSSSIHEQYFGPGTRLTVT.

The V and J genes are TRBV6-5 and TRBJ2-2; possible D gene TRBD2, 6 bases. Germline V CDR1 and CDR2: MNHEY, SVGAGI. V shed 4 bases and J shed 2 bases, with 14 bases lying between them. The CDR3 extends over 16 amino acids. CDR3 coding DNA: TGTGCCAGCAGTTCGATCGGGACTTTCAACACCGGGGAGCTGTTTTTT. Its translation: CASSSIGTFNTGELFF.

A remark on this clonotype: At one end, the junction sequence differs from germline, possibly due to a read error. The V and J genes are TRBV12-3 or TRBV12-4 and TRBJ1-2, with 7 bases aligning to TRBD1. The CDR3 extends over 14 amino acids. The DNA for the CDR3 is TGTGCCAGCAGATTAGGGACAGCCAACTATGGCTACACCTTC. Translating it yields CASRLGTANYGYTF.

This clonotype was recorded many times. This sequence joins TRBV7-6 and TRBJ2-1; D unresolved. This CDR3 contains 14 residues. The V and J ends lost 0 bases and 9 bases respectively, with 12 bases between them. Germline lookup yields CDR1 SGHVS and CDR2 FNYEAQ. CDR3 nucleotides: TGTGCCAGCAGCTTAGCGCTGGAGCTCTCTGAGCAGTTCTTC. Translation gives CASSLALELSEQFF. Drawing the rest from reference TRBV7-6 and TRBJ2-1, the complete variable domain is GAGVSQSPRYKVTKRGQDVALRCDPISGHVSLYWYRQALGQGPEFLTYFNYEAQQDKSGLPNDRFSAERPEGSISTLTIQRTEQRDSAMYRCASSLALELSEQFFGPGTRLTVL.

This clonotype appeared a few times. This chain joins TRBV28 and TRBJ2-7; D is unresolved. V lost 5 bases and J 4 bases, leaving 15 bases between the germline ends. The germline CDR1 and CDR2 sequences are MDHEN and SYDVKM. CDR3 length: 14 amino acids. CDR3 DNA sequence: TGTGCCAGCAGTCGATTCGGTATGAAGTACGAGCAGTACTTC. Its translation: CASSRFGMKYEQYF.

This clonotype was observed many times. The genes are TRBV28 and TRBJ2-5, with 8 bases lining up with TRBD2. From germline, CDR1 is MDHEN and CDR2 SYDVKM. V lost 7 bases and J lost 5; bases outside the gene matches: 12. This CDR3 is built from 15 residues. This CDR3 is CASMEAGDRDETQYF. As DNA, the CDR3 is TGTGCCAGCATGGAAGCGGGAGATAGGGATGAGACCCAGTACTTC.

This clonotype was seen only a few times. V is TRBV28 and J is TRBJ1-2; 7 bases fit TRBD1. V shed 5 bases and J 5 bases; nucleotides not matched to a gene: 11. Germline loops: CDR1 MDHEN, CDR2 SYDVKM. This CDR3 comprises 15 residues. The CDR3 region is CASSIRQGPYYGYTF. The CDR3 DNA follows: TGTGCCAGCAGTATCCGACAGGGACCCTATTATGGCTACACCTTC.